These 29 T cell receptor beta chains came from one sample sequenced in a study of blood T cell repertoires in COVID-19. Assay: immunoSEQ multiplex PCR; the TCRdb copy retains only in-frame clones and omits some. This table holds 270,000 or so clones, roughly 91% found once. Sequencing was performed on peripheral blood. These receptors all come from a man aged 35-49 years with acute or convalescent COVID-19.

In this sample, this clone turned up a few times. V and J are TRBV7-9 and TRBJ2-5; D gene ambiguous. Germline V gene lookup returns CDR1 SEHNR and CDR2 FQNEAQ (reference sequence). Trimming pared 7 bases from V and 5 bases from J, leaving 20 bases between. The CDR3 runs 15 residues. The CDR3 DNA reads as TGTGCCAGCACCAATCCCACCAGACACATCGAGACCCAGTACTTC. Its translation is CASTNPTRHIETQYF.

The chain uses TRBV2 and TRBJ1-2; 8 bases map to TRBD1. CDR1 is SNHLY, CDR2 FYNNEI, per germline. The CDR3 runs 12 residues. V gave up 6 bases and J gave up 5 bases; unmatched junction bases: 2. The CDR3 DNA sequence: TGTGCCAGCAGGACAGGGGAGTATGGCTACACCTTC. Protein sequence: CASRTGEYGYTF.

The gene calls are TRBV5-1 and TRBJ1-1; the match to TRBD1 covers 8 bases. With 5 bases clipped from V and 4 bases from J, the junction kept 7 bases outside the gene matches. Germline values: CDR1 SGHRS, CDR2 YFSETQ. CDR3 length: 14 residues. CDR3 sequence reads: CASSFGQGRTEAFF. In DNA form, the CDR3 reads TGCGCCAGCAGTTTCGGACAGGGCCGCACTGAAGCTTTCTTT.

This chain links TRBV3-1 (or the pseudogene TRBV3-2) with TRBJ2-7, with TRBD1 matching 7 bases. The V and J ends lost 7 bases and 3 bases, in that order; junction bases with no gene match: 6. The CDR3 has 13 residues. Germline assignment: CDR1 LGHDT and CDR2 YNNKEL (reference sequence). The CDR3: CASKDRENYEQYF. The CDR3 DNA reads TGTGCCAGCAAAGACAGGGAAAACTACGAGCAGTACTTC.

The chain couples TRBV7-3 to TRBJ1-2, with 7 bases aligning to TRBD1. The CDR3 loop spans 14 amino acids. Germline V gene lookup returns CDR1 SGHTA and CDR2 FQGTGA. Losses at the gene ends were 5 bases for V and 4 bases for J; bases not matched to a gene: 7. The CDR3 sequence: CASSATGAAYGYTF. CDR3 DNA sequence: TGTGCCAGCAGCGCTACAGGGGCCGCCTATGGCTACACCTTC.

This clone was seen only once. The rearrangement joins TRBV7-3 to TRBJ2-5; D might be TRBD1 (6 bases). CDR1 is SGHTA and CDR2 is FQGTGA in the germline V gene. Trimming took 3 bases from V and 4 from J, leaving 12 bases between them. The CDR3 runs 14 residues. Here the CDR3 DNA reads TGTGCCAGCAGCTTGACAGGATTAGGAGAGACCCAGTACTTC. It codes for CASSLTGLGETQYF.

This chain connects TRBV12-5 to TRBJ1-1; D is possibly TRBD1 (5 bases). V dropped 5 bases and J dropped 1 base, with 20 bases sitting between them. Germline loops: CDR1 LGHNT, CDR2 FRNRAP. The CDR3 loop spans 17 amino acids. The CDR3 sequence is CASGPTRRGRANTEAFF. The CDR3 DNA is TGTGCTAGTGGTCCTACCCGAAGGGGTCGGGCGAACACTGAAGCTTTCTTT.

V and J are TRBV12-5 and TRBJ2-7; 15 bases match TRBD2. This CDR3 is 17 amino acids long. With 7 bases clipped from V and 4 bases from J, the junction kept 11 bases outside the gene matches. CDR1 LGHNT and CDR2 FRNRAP come from the germline V gene. The CDR3 spells CASAWGTSGGPRYEQYF. DNA of the CDR3: TGTGCTAGTGCCTGGGGGACTAGCGGGGGGCCACGGTACGAGCAGTACTTC.

The chain employs TRBV18 and TRBJ1-2; 10 nucleotides agree with TRBD1. This CDR3 contains 16 residues. After removal of 3 bases from V and 8 bases from J, the junction contained 12 bases not matched to a gene. The germline gives CDR1 KGHSH, CDR2 LQKENI. DNA of the CDR3: TGTGCCAGCTCACCGATAGCAACCGGGACAGGGGAAGGCTACACCTTC. Its protein is CASSPIATGTGEGYTF.

The gene calls are TRBV29-1 and TRBJ1-4, with a tentative D call TRBD1 (6 bases). Germline V lookup: CDR1 SQVTM, CDR2 ANQGSEA. The CDR3 has 14 amino acids. The ends were cut back, 4 bases at V and 6 bases at J, with 15 bases in the middle. Here the CDR3 reads CSVGAGVADEKLFF. The CDR3 DNA follows: TGCAGCGTTGGGGCAGGGGTTGCAGATGAAAAACTGTTTTTT.

The gene calls are TRBV2 and TRBJ1-6, with D maybe TRBD1 (5 bases). V was shortened by 5 bases and J by 7 bases, with 12 bases between the two germline ends. In germline, CDR1 is SNHLY, CDR2 FYNNEI. The CDR3 extends over 14 amino acids. The CDR3 DNA is TGTGCCAGCAGTACGGACACTGAGAATTCACCCCTCCACTTT. Its protein product is CASSTDTENSPLHF.

The V call is TRBV27, the J call TRBJ1-2, with D possibly matching TRBD1 (6 bases). Between the trimmed V and J ends, which lost 7 bases and 7 bases, there was a span of 19 bases. CDR1 and CDR2 from the germline V gene are MNHEY and SMNVEV (reference sequence). This CDR3 spans 14 amino acids. Here the CDR3 DNA reads TGTGCCAGCAAATCGGGGGGCGCCCCGGGTGGCTACACCTTC. It specifies CASKSGGAPGGYTF.

The chain links TRBV10-3 to TRBJ1-1, with D tentatively TRBD1 (5 bases). This CDR3 is built from 14 residues. Per the germline V gene, CDR1 is ENHRY and CDR2 is SYGVKD. The V end was cut by 5 bases, the J end by 0 bases, with 10 bases between. The CDR3 coding sequence is TGTGCCATCAGTCGAGACAGCCTGAACACTGAAGCTTTCTTT. It yields the protein CAISRDSLNTEAFF.

The chain is built from TRBV4-1 and TRBJ1-4, with TRBD1 matching 9 bases. The CDR3 totals 16 residues. V lost 4 bases, J lost 6 bases, and 9 bases stayed unmatched. CDR1 and CDR2 from the germline V gene are MGHRA and YSYEKL. DNA for the CDR3: TGCGCCAGCAGCCGAGGCCACAGGGGGCGCGATGAAAAACTGTTTTTT. Amino acid sequence: CASSRGHRGRDEKLFF.

CDR3 DNA sequence: TGTGCCAGCAGCCCCGACAGGGTTCCATCCTACAATGAGCAGTTCTTC. This sequence encodes CASSPDRVPSYNEQFF. The rearrangement uses TRBV7-3 and TRBJ2-1, with 7 nucleotides matching TRBD1. Germline V CDR1 and CDR2: SGHTA, FQGTGA. The CDR3 extends over 16 amino acids. V gave up 5 bases and J gave up 1 base; unmatched junction bases: 8. Based on the CDR3 plus reference TRBV7-3 and TRBJ2-1, the full variable domain is GAGVSQTPSNKVTEKGKYVELRCDPISGHTALYWYRQSLGQGPEFLIYFQGTGAADDSGLPNDRFFAVRPEGSVSTLKIQRTERGDSAVYLCASSPDRVPSYNEQFFGPGTRLTVL.

DNA of the CDR3: TGTGCCAGCAGCTGGGGGGGGGCCTACAATGAGCAGTTCTTC. It specifies CASSWGGAYNEQFF. The chain carries TRBV7-2 and TRBJ2-1, with TRBD2 matching over 7 bases. The germline V gene has CDR1 SGHTA and CDR2 FQGNSA. The CDR3 sequence is 14 residues long. J gave up 2 bases and V 4 bases, and 2 bases lay outside the gene matches. The whole variable domain, remainder taken from reference TRBV7-2 and TRBJ2-1, is GAGVSQSPSNKVTEKGKDVELRCDPISGHTALYWYRQSLGQGLEFLIYFQGNSAPDKSGLPSDRFSAERTGGSVSTLTIQRTQQEDSAVYLCASSWGGAYNEQFFGPGTRLTVL.

The sample holds a few counts of this clone. The chain is built from TRBV7-3 and TRBJ2-7, with TRBD2 identical over 7 bases. Looked up from germline, CDR1 is SGHTA and CDR2 is FQGTGA. The CDR3 contains 14 residues. With V trimmed by 1 base and J by 6 bases, 6 bases remained unmatched. CDR3 in DNA: TGTGCCAGCAGCTTAAGCGGGGGTGCGAGCGAGCAGTACTTC. This gives the protein CASSLSGGASEQYF.

This sequence joins TRBV18 and TRBJ2-7; possible D gene TRBD1, 5 bases. Germline V lookup: CDR1 KGHSH, CDR2 LQKENI. V lost 3 bases to trimming and J lost 5 bases, with 11 bases between them. CDR3 length equals 13 residues. CDR3 sequence: CASSPPGSDEQYF. The CDR3 DNA is TGTGCCAGCTCACCTCCAGGGTCGGACGAGCAGTACTTC. The variable domain in full, with the rest retrieved from reference TRBV18 and TRBJ2-7, is NAGVMQNPRHLVRRRGQEARLRCSPMKGHSHVYWYRQLPEEGLKFMVYLQKENIIDESGMPKERFSAEFPKEGPSILRIQQVVRGDSAAYFCASSPPGSDEQYFGPGTRLTVT.

The rearrangement joins TRBV6-1 to TRBJ1-5; D gene ambiguous. The germline V gene encodes CDR1 MNHNS and CDR2 SASEGT. CDR3 length: 15 residues. V was cut by 2 bases and J by 0 bases, with 8 bases left in between. The CDR3 DNA follows: TGTGCCAGCAGTGAAAACTTCTATAGCAATCAGCCCCAGCATTTT. It codes for CASSENFYSNQPQHF.

The chain has TRBV15 and TRBJ1-2, with 8 bases identical to TRBD1. Germline CDR1 LNHNV, CDR2 YYDKDF (reference sequence). The V segment lost 0 bases and the J segment 6 bases; nucleotides outside the gene matches: 9. The CDR3 is 16 residues long. The CDR3, as DNA: TGTGCCACCAGCAGAGATATGCAGGGGGCGCAGGATGGCTACACCTTC. Translated, it gives CATSRDMQGAQDGYTF. Supplemented by reference TRBV15 and TRBJ1-2, the full variable domain reads DAMVIQNPRYQVTQFGKPVTLSCSQTLNHNVMYWYQQKSSQAPKLLFHYYDKDFNNEADTPDNFQSRRPNTSFCFLDIRSPGLGDTAMYLCATSRDMQGAQDGYTFGSGTRLTVV.

The chain uses TRBV9 and TRBJ1-3, with a weak D call TRBD1 (6 bases). CDR1 and CDR2 (germline): SGDLS, YYNGEE. The CDR3 has 16 residues. Deletions cut 6 bases from V and 4 bases from J, with 20 bases between. The CDR3 DNA sequence: TGTGCCAGCACCCGGACAGAACTCCTCTCCGGAAACACCATATATTTT. Encoded protein: CASTRTELLSGNTIYF.

This clone was recorded once. The chain is built from TRBV7-7 and TRBJ2-3; TRBD2 matches at 11 bases. Looked up from germline, CDR1 is SSHAT and CDR2 is FNYEAQ (reference sequence). Trimming removed 4 bases from V and 1 base from J; junction bases left unmatched: 1. This CDR3 comprises 15 residues. CDR3 bases: TGTGCCAGCAGCTCGGGACTAGCGGGCACAGATACGCAGTATTTT. It is translated as CASSSGLAGTDTQYF.

The gene calls are TRBV4-1 and TRBJ1-3, with D hard to call. The germline gives CDR1 MGHRA, CDR2 YSYEKL. CDR3 length equals 13 residues. V gave up 2 bases and J gave up 8 bases, with 10 bases separating them. Here the CDR3 reads CASSQITEDTIYF. Written as DNA, the CDR3 is TGCGCCAGCAGCCAAATTACGGAGGACACCATATATTTT.

The gene calls are TRBV6-5 and TRBJ2-1, with 9 nucleotides matching TRBD2. The CDR3 covers 15 residues. CDR1 and CDR2 (germline): MNHEY, SVGAGI. The V gene end was trimmed by 11 bases and the J gene end by 7 bases; junction bases not matched to a gene: 15. The CDR3 region is CAARIAGAFGNEQFF. Here the CDR3 DNA reads TGTGCCGCAAGGATAGCGGGGGCCTTTGGGAATGAGCAGTTCTTC.

The chain couples TRBV7-2 to TRBJ1-3; D call uncertain. Per the germline V gene, CDR1 is SGHTA and CDR2 is FQGNSA. V was cut by 0 bases and J by 7 bases, with 13 bases left in between. The CDR3 loop spans 15 amino acids. This CDR3 is CASSLAVGARNTIYF. Written as DNA, the CDR3 is TGTGCCAGCAGCTTAGCCGTAGGAGCCCGGAACACCATATATTTT.

V and J are TRBV10-1 and TRBJ1-2; D gene ambiguous. The germline V gene encodes CDR1 WNHNN and CDR2 SYGVQD (reference sequence). V lost 3 bases, J lost 2 bases, and 4 bases lay in between. The CDR3 length is 12 residues. The CDR3 bases are TGCGCCAGCAGTGATCAGAACTATGGCTACACCTTC. Its protein product is CASSDQNYGYTF.

The chain links TRBV3-1 (or the pseudogene TRBV3-2) to TRBJ1-3; maybe TRBD1 (5 bases). This CDR3 is 15 amino acids long. Germline CDR1 reads LGHDT; CDR2 reads YNNKEL (reference sequence). V was cut by 4 bases and J by 6 bases, with 16 bases left in between. CDR3 protein: CASSPRGGQVNTIYF. The CDR3 region has the DNA TGTGCCAGCAGCCCCCGCGGGGGTCAAGTAAACACCATATATTTT.

Of note for this clone: Other DNA sequences in this sample translate to the same CDR3. The J gene is TRBJ1-1, the V gene TRBV7-2; D remains ambiguous. The V end lost 2 bases, the J end lost 0 bases, and 7 bases lay between the germline ends. Per the germline V gene, CDR1 is SGHTA and CDR2 is FQGNSA. The CDR3 has 14 residues. CDR3 loop: CASSLTGMNTEAFF. The CDR3 DNA follows: TGTGCCAGCAGCTTAACGGGGATGAACACTGAAGCTTTCTTT.

The chain uses TRBV9 and TRBJ2-7; D gene ambiguous. The CDR3 runs 12 residues. Germline V gives CDR1 SGDLS, CDR2 YYNGEE. Trimming shortened V by 3 bases and J by 4 bases, and 8 bases separated the two germline ends. CDR3 sequence: CASSAYSYEQYF. CDR3 nucleotide sequence: TGTGCCAGCAGCGCCTATTCTTACGAGCAGTACTTC.